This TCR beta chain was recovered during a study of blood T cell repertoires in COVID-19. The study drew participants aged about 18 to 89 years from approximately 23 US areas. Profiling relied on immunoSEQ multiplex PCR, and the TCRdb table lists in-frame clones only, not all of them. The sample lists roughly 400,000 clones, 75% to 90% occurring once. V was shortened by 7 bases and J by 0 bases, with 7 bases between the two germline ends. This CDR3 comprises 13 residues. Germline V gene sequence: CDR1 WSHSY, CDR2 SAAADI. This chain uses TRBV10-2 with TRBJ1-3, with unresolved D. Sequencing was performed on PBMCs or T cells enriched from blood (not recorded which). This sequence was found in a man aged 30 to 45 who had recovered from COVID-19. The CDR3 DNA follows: TGCGCCAGCATTCGGAGCTCTGGAAACACCATATATTTT. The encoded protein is CASIRSSGNTIYF.